This section outlines one T cell receptor beta chain sequence together with its context. Its target is not known. Unrecorded immune exposure was likely among donors, who were nominally healthy when sampled. The data belong to a study of cytomegalovirus exposure and HLA in healthy donors. Study outcomes and limitations: Researchers catalogued some 160 TCR beta chains as cytomegalovirus-associated. In a later analysis, TCR beta V- and J-gene trimming showed a link to a missense DCLRE1C variant.

The primer mix had 60 Vbeta and 13 Jbeta primers. Clones were sequenced by immunoSEQ multiplex PCR, and TCRdb holds only the in-frame ones, with some missing. The sample yields about 200,000 clones, 60% to 80% seen once. CDR3 length: 16 amino acids. CDR1 is SGHNT, CDR2 YENEEA, per germline. The receptor was isolated from a man between 18 and 29 years old in good health and CMV-seronegative. Material for sequencing was PBMCs. J is TRBJ2-5 and V is TRBV11-3, with a tentative D call TRBD1 (6 bases). The J call may be faulty, since TRBJ2-7 better matches the DNA end. The CDR3 bases are TGTGCCAGCAGCTTGATCGGCTCTGGGGGCGGCTACGAGCAGTACTTC. Encoded protein: CASSLIGSGGGYEQYF.